The T cell receptor beta chain described here comes from a study of early T cells in non-severe SARS-CoV-2 infection. A single record per CDR3 protein comes from TCRdb applying MiXCR to the 5' RACE reads. The sample has around 65,000 distinct CDR3 sequences; 10% to 15% are singletons. The CDR3 has 17 amino acids. J gave up 3 bases and V 4 bases, and 7 bases lay outside the gene matches. In germline, CDR1 is ENHRY, CDR2 SYGVKD. This clonotype came up many times. The sequence was obtained from an adult who was a healthcare worker with PCR-confirmed SARS-CoV-2 infection or an uninfected control (not recorded which). The chain joins TRBV10-3 to TRBJ2-7; 15 bases align to TRBD2. The sample in question was whole blood, obtained at baseline. The CDR3 coding sequence is TGTGCCATCAGTGGGAGGGGACTAGCGGGAGGCGGCTACGAGCAGTACTTC. Amino acid sequence: CAISGRGLAGGGYEQYF.